A selection of T cell receptor beta chains follows, all from one sample in a study of T cell changes during pregnancy in multiple sclerosis. Data came from immunoSEQ multiplex PCR; TCRdb stores just in-frame clones and leaves some out. The table lists around 79,000 clones, about nine tenths of them singletons. The source material was CD4+ T cells from peripheral blood mononuclear cells, sampled in the second trimester of pregnancy. These receptors came from a female donor with multiple sclerosis, enrolled in a pregnancy study. Both conserved end residues are trimmed from each CDR3. Where a row states a size, it is once, few, many or the class of an expanded clone; other rows omit it.

J: TRBJ2-6; size: .; V: TRBV5-1; CDR3: ASSSTSGTGGSGANVLT
J: TRBJ2-7; size: .; V: TRBV5-1; CDR3: ASSPAGRGNEQY
J: TRBJ2-5; size: .; V: TRBV27; CDR3: ASSLRPGTGWSPETQY
J: TRBJ2-1; size: once; V: TRBV11-2; CDR3: ASRSISGRTYNEQF
J: TRBJ1-4; size: .; V: TRBV19; CDR3: ASSIQKNEKLF
J: TRBJ2-1; size: .; V: TRBV7-6; CDR3: ASSGIAGGREHNEQF
J: TRBJ1-6; size: .; V: TRBV6-6; CDR3: ASSYSPRLALH
J: TRBJ1-1; size: .; V: TRBV7-9; CDR3: ASSQQGPQNTEAF
J: TRBJ2-2; size: .; V: TRBV7-3; CDR3: ASSLQGNTGELF
J: TRBJ1-2; size: few; V: TRBV28; CDR3: ASSLETTRRRYGYT
J: TRBJ1-6; size: .; V: TRBV9; CDR3: ASSVGVASYNSPLH
J: TRBJ1-5; size: .; V: TRBV9; CDR3: ASSVEGTGNQPQH
J: TRBJ1-1; size: .; V: TRBV2; CDR3: ASRRSGNTEAF
J: TRBJ1-2; size: .; V: TRBV18; CDR3: ASSQIPPAAGYGYT
J: TRBJ2-5; size: once; V: TRBV7-9; CDR3: ASSVTTATGGETQY
J: TRBJ1-1; size: .; V: TRBV7-2; CDR3: ASSLRGWNTEAF
J: TRBJ2-7; size: .; V: TRBV6-5; CDR3: ASRGTGRAEQY
J: TRBJ2-5; size: .; V: TRBV7-9; CDR3: ASSTGLNLKYQETQY
J: TRBJ2-1; size: .; V: TRBV15; CDR3: ATSTRPRKLAAYNEQF
J: TRBJ2-3; size: .; V: TRBV4-3; CDR3: ASSQVRGRNTQY
J: TRBJ2-4; size: once; V: TRBV4-1; CDR3: ASSQPREGLAKNIQY
J: TRBJ2-7; size: .; V: TRBV5-1; CDR3: ASSLASPTSRYEQY
J: TRBJ2-7; size: once; V: TRBV11-3; CDR3: ASSLVDRNYEQY
J: TRBJ2-1; size: few; V: TRBV9; CDR3: ASNPSGGLSYNEQF
J: TRBJ1-4; size: .; V: TRBV19; CDR3: ASSPDRNEKLF
J: TRBJ1-1; size: .; V: TRBV19; CDR3: ASSTGQENTEAF
J: TRBJ2-2; size: many; V: TRBV5-1; CDR3: ASSTGLSNTGELF
J: TRBJ2-1; size: .; V: TRBV7-2; CDR3: ASSFKAREQF
J: TRBJ1-5; size: .; V: TRBV25-1; CDR3: ASSTGVSNQPQH
J: TRBJ2-1; size: .; V: TRBV7-2; CDR3: ASSLKGLRVEQF
J: TRBJ2-7; size: .; V: TRBV4-3; CDR3: ASSQDRAGEQY
J: TRBJ2-3; size: .; V: TRBV9; CDR3: ASSVFPGIPGTDTQY
J: TRBJ2-7; size: .; V: TRBV19; CDR3: ASSIDGHSSYEQY
J: TRBJ2-1; size: many; V: TRBV6-5; CDR3: ASSRAYNEQF
J: TRBJ1-1; size: .; V: TRBV6-1; CDR3: ASSGQGLTEAF
J: TRBJ2-2; size: .; V: TRBV28; CDR3: ASRERRLNTGELF
J: TRBJ1-2; size: .; V: TRBV7-7; CDR3: ASSHNRGTGYGYT
J: TRBJ2-3; size: .; V: TRBV5-6; CDR3: ASSLRSSGTDTQY
J: TRBJ2-7; size: .; V: TRBV9; CDR3: ASSVGLAGSYEQY
J: TRBJ2-4; size: .; V: TRBV28; CDR3: ASRQNSGSGKNIQY
J: TRBJ1-2; size: once; V: TRBV19; CDR3: ASSNRREWNGYT
J: TRBJ1-6; size: .; V: TRBV19; CDR3: ASSILEKSRSYNSPLH
J: TRBJ2-3; size: .; V: TRBV2; CDR3: ASSASGGTDTQY
J: TRBJ2-2; size: .; V: TRBV5-1; CDR3: ASSFLQIANTGELF
J: TRBJ1-5; size: .; V: TRBV7-2; CDR3: ASSLGPGSNQPQH
J: TRBJ1-2; size: .; V: TRBV5-1; CDR3: ASSLQGNYGYT
J: TRBJ1-6; size: .; V: TRBV30; CDR3: AWDRNNSPLH
J: TRBJ2-7; size: .; V: TRBV10-2; CDR3: ASSESSYEQY
J: TRBJ1-1; size: .; V: TRBV5-4; CDR3: ASSLNPGTEAF
J: TRBJ2-1; size: .; V: TRBV7-2; CDR3: ASRGGGGSYNEQF
J: TRBJ1-1; size: .; V: TRBV29-1; CDR3: SVTNTGGRNTEAF
J: TRBJ1-1; size: .; V: TRBV14; CDR3: ASSQSILKSLYTEAF